This record concerns one T cell receptor (beta chain) sequence. The antigen remains unidentified. Trimming cost V 10 bases and J 2 bases, with 18 bases left between them. CDR3 length equals 15 residues. The source of the sample is a study of glioma-infiltrating T cells. The study, taken as a whole, reports: Tissue and blood shared very few CDR3 sequences. Tissue-blood divergence was below expectation in non-neoplastic patients, above in gliomas.

TCR alpha and beta CDR3 regions were amplified from RNA using iRepertoire nested multiplex PCR. Each CDR3 protein gets one entry after TCRdb re-called the multiplex PCR reads with MiXCR. The table lists 150,000 to 200,000 distinct CDR3 sequences, approximately 30% of them singletons. This receptor was taken from a human donor with low-grade glioma or glioblastoma, undergoing nonglioma brain surgery, or in good health (not recorded which). The chain couples TRBV12-3 or TRBV12-4 to TRBJ2-1, with a weak D call TRBD2 (7 bases). Input material: glioma tissue, nonneoplastic brain tissue, or PBMCs (not recorded which). The CDR3 loop reads CATGLRGATYNEQFF. The CDR3 DNA follows: TGTGCCACCGGTTTACGGGGGGCAACCTACAATGAGCAGTTCTTC.